The rows below give T cell receptor beta chains drawn from one sample of a study of T cell changes during pregnancy in multiple sclerosis. The method was immunoSEQ multiplex PCR; TCRdb's version includes in-frame clones alone and lacks a portion of them. The profile shows around 36,000 clones, around nine tenths of them singletons. Sequenced material: CD4+ T cells from peripheral blood mononuclear cells, taken in the third trimester of pregnancy. The source is a female donor with multiple sclerosis, enrolled in a pregnancy study. Both conserved end residues are part of each CDR3. D genes are given only for firm matches. Some rows have no size entry. The others give once, few or many, or a class for an expanded clone.

cdr3_length j_call v_call d_call clone_size cdr3_aa cdr3_nt
15 TRBJ1-1 TRBV5-1 TRBD1 NA CASSRIGQVGTEAFF TGCGCCAGCAGCCGAATTGGACAGGTTGGCACTGAAGCTTTCTTT
14 TRBJ1-4 TRBV5-4 NA NA CASSPGIRNEKLFF TGTGCCAGCAGTCCAGGGATTAGGAACGAAAAACTGTTTTTT
15 TRBJ1-3 TRBV7-9 NA NA CASSLARALGNTIYF TGTGCCAGCAGCTTAGCGAGGGCTCTTGGAAACACCATATATTTT
13 TRBJ1-1 TRBV10-2 NA NA CASRRHESTEAFF TGCGCCAGCAGGAGGCATGAAAGCACTGAAGCTTTCTTT
14 TRBJ1-1 TRBV19 NA NA CASSMEAVNTEAFF TGTGCCAGTAGTATGGAGGCGGTGAACACTGAAGCTTTCTTT
16 TRBJ1-1 TRBV28 NA NA CASSHPGSEMNTEAFF TGTGCCAGCAGTCATCCGGGAAGCGAAATGAACACTGAAGCTTTCTTT
17 TRBJ2-2 TRBV11-2 TRBD2 once CASSSRLAGGPHGELFF TGTGCCAGCAGCTCGAGACTAGCGGGAGGGCCTCACGGGGAGCTGTTTTTT
13 TRBJ1-1 TRBV5-8 NA NA CASSFGRNTEAFF TGTGCCAGCAGCTTCGGGAGGAACACTGAAGCTTTCTTT
16 TRBJ1-5 TRBV7-2 NA NA CASSLGGGASNQPQHF TGTGCCAGCAGCTTAGGTGGGGGGGCTAGCAATCAGCCCCAGCATTTT
14 TRBJ2-3 TRBV7-8 NA NA CASSRSSPTDTQYF TGTGCCAGCAGCAGGAGTAGCCCCACAGATACGCAGTATTTT
13 TRBJ1-1 TRBV2 NA NA CASSDRGNTEAFF TGTGCCAGCAGTGACAGGGGGAACACTGAAGCTTTCTTT
16 TRBJ2-1 TRBV19 NA NA CASSISGSSSYNEQFF TGTGCCAGTAGTATCTCAGGGTCCAGCTCCTACAATGAGCAGTTCTTC
15 TRBJ1-1 TRBV7-8 NA NA CASSLGGDTNTEAFF TGTGCCAGCAGCTTAGGGGGGGATACAAACACTGAAGCTTTCTTT
14 TRBJ2-7 TRBV5-1 NA NA CASSLLATSYEQYF TGCGCCAGCAGCTTGTTAGCGACCTCCTACGAGCAGTACTTC
15 TRBJ2-7 TRBV2 TRBD2 NA CASKGGGSVLYEQYF TGTGCCAGCAAGGGAGGCGGGAGTGTACTCTACGAGCAGTACTTC
15 TRBJ1-1 TRBV9 TRBD1 NA CASSVLGQGDTEAFF TGTGCCAGCAGCGTATTGGGACAGGGGGACACTGAAGCTTTCTTT
15 TRBJ1-6 TRBV5-6 NA NA CASSFAGSYNSPLHF TGTGCCAGCAGCTTCGCCGGGTCCTATAATTCACCCCTCCACTTT
16 TRBJ1-1 TRBV7-9 NA NA CASSLEKPTGNTEAFF TGTGCCAGCAGCTTAGAGAAACCGACAGGGAACACTGAAGCTTTCTTT
15 TRBJ2-1 TRBV6-1 TRBD2 NA CASSAVAGAYNEQFF TGTGCCAGCAGTGCGGTAGCGGGAGCGTACAATGAGCAGTTCTTC
14 TRBJ2-2 TRBV30 TRBD1 NA CAWSGRTGAGELFF TGTGCCTGGAGTGGGCGGACAGGGGCCGGGGAGCTGTTTTTT
15 TRBJ1-1 TRBV19 TRBD1 NA CASNLIGQGRTEAFF TGTGCCAGTAACCTCATTGGACAGGGGAGGACTGAAGCTTTCTTT
15 TRBJ1-2 TRBV7-9 NA NA CASSLAASLGGGYTF TGTGCCAGCAGCTTAGCCGCCTCCTTGGGGGGAGGCTACACCTTC
19 TRBJ2-1 TRBV10-3 TRBD2 NA CAISGTGLAGGSPYNEQFF TGTGCCATCAGCGGGACGGGGCTAGCGGGAGGGTCCCCCTACAATGAGCAGTTCTTC
11 TRBJ2-2 TRBV19 NA NA CASRVAGELFF TGTGCCAGCCGGGTGGCCGGGGAGCTGTTTTTT
15 TRBJ1-5 TRBV6-1 NA NA CASGPLGGNNQPQHF TGTGCCTCCGGTCCATTGGGGGGGAACAATCAGCCCCAGCATTTT
11 TRBJ2-7 TRBV2 NA few CASNQIYEQYF TGTGCCAGCAATCAGATATACGAGCAGTACTTC
15 TRBJ1-4 TRBV11-2 TRBD1 NA CASSLGGQGNEKLFF TGTGCCAGCAGCTTAGGGGGACAGGGGAATGAAAAACTGTTTTTT
12 TRBJ1-5 TRBV2 NA few CASQGLRQPQHF TGTGCCAGTCAGGGTTTACGCCAGCCCCAGCATTTT
15 TRBJ2-5 TRBV9 TRBD1 NA CASSVVGQGVGTQYF TGTGCCAGCAGCGTAGTGGGACAGGGGGTTGGGACCCAGTACTTC
14 TRBJ2-3 TRBV5-1 NA NA CARSLGRVTDTQYF TGCGCCAGAAGCCTGGGGAGAGTGACAGATACGCAGTATTTT
16 TRBJ1-2 TRBV4-1 TRBD1 once CASSQSGTGASYGYTF TGCGCCAGCAGCCAATCCGGGACAGGGGCGTCCTATGGCTACACCTTC
14 TRBJ2-7 TRBV2 NA NA CASSSGLNKYEQYF TGTGCCAGCAGTTCGGGACTGAATAAATACGAGCAGTACTTC